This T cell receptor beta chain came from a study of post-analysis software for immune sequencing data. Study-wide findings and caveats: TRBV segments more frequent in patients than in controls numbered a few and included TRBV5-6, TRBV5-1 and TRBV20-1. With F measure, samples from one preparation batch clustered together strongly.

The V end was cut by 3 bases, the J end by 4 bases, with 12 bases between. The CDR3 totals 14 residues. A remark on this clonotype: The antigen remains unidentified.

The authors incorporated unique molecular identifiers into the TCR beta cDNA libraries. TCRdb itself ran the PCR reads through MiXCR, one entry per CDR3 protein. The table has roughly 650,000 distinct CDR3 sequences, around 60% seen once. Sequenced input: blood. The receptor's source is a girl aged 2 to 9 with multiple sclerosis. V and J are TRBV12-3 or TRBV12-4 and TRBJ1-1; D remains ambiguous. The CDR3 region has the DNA TGTGCCAGCAGTTTCGATGGCACGACCACTGAAGCTTTCTTT. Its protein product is CASSFDGTTTEAFF.